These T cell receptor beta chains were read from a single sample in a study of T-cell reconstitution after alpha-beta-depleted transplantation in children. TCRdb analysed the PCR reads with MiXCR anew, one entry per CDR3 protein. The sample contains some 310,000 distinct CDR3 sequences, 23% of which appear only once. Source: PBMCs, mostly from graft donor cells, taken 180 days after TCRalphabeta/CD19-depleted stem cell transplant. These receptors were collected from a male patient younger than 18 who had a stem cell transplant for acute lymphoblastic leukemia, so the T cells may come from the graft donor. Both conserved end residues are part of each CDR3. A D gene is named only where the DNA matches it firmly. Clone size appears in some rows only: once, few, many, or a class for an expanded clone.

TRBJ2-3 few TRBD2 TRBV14 CASSQDRWEGPTDTQYF TGTGCCAGCAGCCAAGATAGGTGGGAGGGCCCCACAGATACGCAGTATTTT
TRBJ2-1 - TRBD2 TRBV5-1 CASSFTSGRGNEQFF TGCGCCAGCAGCTTTACTAGCGGGAGGGGGAATGAGCAGTTCTTC
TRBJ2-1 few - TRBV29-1 CSVGSRSYNEQFF TGCAGCGTTGGGTCCCGCTCCTACAATGAGCAGTTCTTC
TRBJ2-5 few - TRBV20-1 CSAIRTSQETQYF TGCAGTGCTATCCGGACGAGTCAAGAGACCCAGTACTTC
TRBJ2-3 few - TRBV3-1 CASSQGELFTDTQYF TGTGCCAGCAGCCAAGGGGAATTATTCACAGATACGCAGTATTTT
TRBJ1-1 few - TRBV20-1 CSARSRRNTEAFF TGCAGTGCTAGGTCACGGAGGAACACTGAAGCTTTCTTT
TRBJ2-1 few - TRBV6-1 CASKPGASYNEQFF TGTGCCAGCAAGCCAGGTGCATCCTACAATGAGCAGTTCTTC
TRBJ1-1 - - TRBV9 CASSVEASAEAFF TGTGCCAGCAGCGTAGAAGCTTCCGCTGAAGCTTTCTTT
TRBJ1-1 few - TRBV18 CASSPPQAEAFF TGTGCCAGCTCACCACCGCAGGCTGAAGCTTTCTTT
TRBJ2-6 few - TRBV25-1 CASSPQIASGFGANVLTF TGTGCCAGCAGCCCCCAGATAGCGTCGGGCTTTGGGGCCAACGTCCTGACTTTC
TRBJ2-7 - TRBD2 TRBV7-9 CASSLRGDYEQYF TGTGCCAGCAGCTTACGGGGGGACTACGAGCAGTACTTC
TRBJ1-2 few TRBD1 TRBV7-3 CASSPQGDRRFNYGYTF TGTGCCAGCAGCCCCCAAGGGGACAGGAGGTTTAACTATGGCTACACCTTC
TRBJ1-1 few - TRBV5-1 CASRGPITEAFF TGCGCCAGCAGGGGCCCAATAACTGAAGCTTTCTTT
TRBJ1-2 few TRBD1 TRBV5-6 CASTRGQPTYGYTF TGTGCCAGCACCAGGGGACAGCCTACCTATGGCTACACCTTC
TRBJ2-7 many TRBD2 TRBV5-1 CASSPGTSGPYEQYF TGCGCCAGCAGCCCCGGGACTAGCGGACCCTACGAGCAGTACTTC
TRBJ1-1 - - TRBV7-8 CASNKVSTEAFF TGTGCCAGCAACAAAGTTAGCACTGAAGCTTTCTTT